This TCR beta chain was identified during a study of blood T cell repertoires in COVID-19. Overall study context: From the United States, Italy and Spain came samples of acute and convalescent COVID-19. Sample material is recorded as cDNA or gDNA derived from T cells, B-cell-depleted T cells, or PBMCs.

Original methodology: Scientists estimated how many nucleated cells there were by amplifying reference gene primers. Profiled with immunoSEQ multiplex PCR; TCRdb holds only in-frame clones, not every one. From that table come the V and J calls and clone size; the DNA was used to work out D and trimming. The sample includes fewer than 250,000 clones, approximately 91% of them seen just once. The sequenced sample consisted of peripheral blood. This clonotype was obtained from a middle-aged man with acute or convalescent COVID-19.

In nucleotides, the CDR3 is TGTGCCATCAGTGCTCCGGACGGGGAAAACATTCAGTACTTC. This gives the protein CAISAPDGENIQYF. The gene calls are TRBV10-3 and TRBJ2-4, with D possibly being TRBD2 (5 bases). Germline V CDR1 and CDR2: ENHRY, SYGVKD. This CDR3 has 14 amino acids. The V gene lost 4 bases and the J gene lost 5 bases, with 12 bases spanning the gap.